The source of this TCR beta chain is a study of beta chain features in type 1 diabetes. Study context: In all, around 99 million sorted cells from all samples were analyzed.

The CDR3 totals 15 residues. V was trimmed by 0 bases and J by 2 bases, leaving 9 bases between them. Germline-derived CDR1 and CDR2 are SGHRS and YFSETQ. Study conclusions and caveats: TCRB CDR3s were moderately but significantly shorter in Type 1 diabetes patients in all four CD4+ subsets.

This clone turned up a few times. Its antigen remains unidentified. All of the isolated RNA was reverse transcribed, so expressed TCRB transcripts were sequenced. The repertoire was sequenced with immunoSEQ multiplex PCR; TCRdb's copy has only in-frame clones and lacks some. Of fewer than 350,000 clones in the sample, about 18% were seen once. The chain is built from TRBV5-1 and TRBJ2-1, with D tentatively TRBD1 (6 bases). This receptor was obtained from a young woman in good health. The sequencing sample was made of naive CD4+ T cells from blood. The CDR3 DNA reads TGCGCCAGCAGCTTGGTCTGGACAGCCTACAATGAGCAGTTCTTC. It translates to CASSLVWTAYNEQFF.